The clone carrying this TCR beta chain came up a few times. MiXCR, run by TCRdb on the RT-PCR reads, gives a single entry per CDR3 protein. The sample yields 650,000 to 800,000 distinct CDR3 sequences, about 14% seen once. The sample consisted of memory CD4+ T cells from blood. The source of this sequence is a female donor in good health, serving as a healthy control.

CDR3 residues: CASSGRTGTPNYGYTF. CDR3 DNA: TGTGCCAGCAGCGGAAGGACCGGGACACCCAACTATGGCTACACCTTC. The genes are TRBV7-9 and TRBJ1-2, with D possibly TRBD1 on 6 matching bases. This CDR3 region has 16 residues. The germline V gene has CDR1 SEHNR and CDR2 FQNEAQ (reference sequence). Between the trimmed V and J ends, which lost 5 bases and 2 bases, there was a span of 18 bases.